This TCR beta chain was found in a study of cytomegalovirus exposure and HLA in healthy donors. The CDR3 loop spans 14 amino acids. Trimming took 6 bases from V and 2 from J; bases not matched to a gene: 2. The germline gives CDR1 SGHRS, CDR2 YFSETQ. Of note for this clone: Its antigen remains unidentified.

Some clones are missing from TCRdb's copy, which holds only in-frame ones; the method was immunoSEQ multiplex PCR. The sample shows 150,000 to 200,000 clones, approximately 80% of them seen only once. Study-level results: The study put 150 to 200 TCR beta chains on its list as cytomegalovirus-associated. First-cohort TCR clusters tended to co-occur in the 120 or so validation repertoires, a later analysis found.

Source material: PBMCs. The clonotype originates from a woman in her 30s in good health and CMV-seropositive. This chain connects TRBV5-1 to TRBJ2-5; 12 bases match TRBD2. The DNA of the CDR3 is TGCGCCAGCAAGGGGACTAGCGGGCAAGAGACCCAGTACTTC. This sequence encodes CASKGTSGQETQYF.